The 14 T cell receptor beta chains listed next were all sequenced from one sample in a study of beta chain features in type 1 diabetes. Study findings and constraints: Researchers report that Type 1 diabetes patients had moderately but significantly shorter TCRB CDR3s across all four CD4+ subsets.

These receptors lack a known antigen. The sequenced template was cDNA made from the entire isolated RNA. The data were produced by immunoSEQ multiplex PCR, yet TCRdb's version contains in-frame clones alone and is incomplete. The table shows some 370,000 clones, with around 10% occurring only once. The sequenced material came from central memory CD4+ T cells from blood. These receptors all come from a young man with type 1 diabetes.

This sequence joins TRBV5-1 and TRBJ2-1, with D possibly matching TRBD2 (5 bases). This CDR3 contains 14 residues. Trimming shortened V by 0 bases and J by 8 bases, and 12 bases separated the two germline ends. CDR1 SGHRS and CDR2 YFSETQ come from the germline V gene. The CDR3 DNA reads TGCGCCAGCAGCTTGGTAGCCGAGGGCTATGAGCAGTTCTTC. This codes for CASSLVAEGYEQFF.

The V and J genes are TRBV11-2 and TRBJ2-3; maybe TRBD2 (5 bases). The CDR3 runs 15 residues. Germline V lookup: CDR1 SGHAT, CDR2 FQNNGV. V gave up 1 base and J gave up 0 bases, with 8 bases separating them. The CDR3 here is CASSLGTSSTDTQYF. For the CDR3, the DNA is TGTGCCAGCAGCTTAGGGACTTCTAGCACAGATACGCAGTATTTT.

Details on this clone: A far larger clone is one base from this, pointing to a likely read error. The J gene is TRBJ2-1, the V gene TRBV4-2, with a weak D call TRBD2 (6 bases). The CDR3 runs to 16 residues. Germline CDR1 reads LGHNA; CDR2 reads YNFKEQ. Trimming left V 1 base short and J 9 bases short, with 19 bases between. The CDR3: CASSQAAGPMPPEQFF. The CDR3, as DNA: TGTGCCAGCAGCCAAGCGGCGGGACCAATGCCCCCTGAGCAGTTCTTC.

This clone was observed many times. J is TRBJ1-1 and V is TRBV2; D perhaps matches TRBD1 (5 bases). The CDR3 is 13 residues long. CDR1 and CDR2 (germline): SNHLY, FYNNEI. V lost 2 bases and J lost 8, with 12 bases in between. DNA of the CDR3: TGTGCCAGCAGTGAACCGGGACGCCAAGAAGCTTTCTTT. Translating it yields CASSEPGRQEAFF. The full variable domain, its missing parts supplied by reference TRBV2 and TRBJ1-1, is EPEVTQTPSHQVTQMGQEVILRCVPISNHLYFYWYRQILGQKVEFLVSFYNNEISEKSEIFDDQFSVERPDGSNFTLKIRSTKLEDSAMYFCASSEPGRQEAFFGQGTRLTVV.

This chain joins TRBV29-1 and TRBJ2-3; 8 bases are shared with TRBD2. The germline V gene has CDR1 SQVTM and CDR2 ANQGSEA. The CDR3 spans 15 residues. V shed 4 bases, J shed 3 bases, and the junction held 9 bases outside the gene matches. The CDR3 DNA reads as TGCAGCGTTGGAAGAGGGACGGGAGGGACAGATACGCAGTATTTT. Residues: CSVGRGTGGTDTQYF.

The chain couples TRBV19 to TRBJ1-5; tentatively, D is TRBD1 (5 bases). Germline V gene lookup returns CDR1 LNHDA and CDR2 SQIVND (reference sequence). V lost 1 base to trimming and J lost 2 bases, with 12 bases between them. This CDR3 comprises 16 residues. CDR3 protein: CASSIGGAFGNQPQHF. DNA of the CDR3: TGTGCCAGTAGTATAGGTGGGGCGTTCGGCAATCAGCCCCAGCATTTT.

The CDR3 DNA reads as TGCGCCAGCAGCCCGGGCCCTGGAGCGGGAGCATCCAACACAGATACGCAGTATTTT. This translates into CASSPGPGAGASNTDTQYF. This rearrangement joins TRBV5-1 to TRBJ2-3; 8 bases map to TRBD2. CDR1 and CDR2 (germline): SGHRS, YFSETQ. The CDR3 contains 19 residues. V lost 4 bases to trimming and J lost 2 bases; unmatched junction nucleotides: 18. The whole variable domain, remainder taken from reference TRBV5-1 and TRBJ2-3, is KAGVTQTPRYLIKTRGQQVTLSCSPISGHRSVSWYQQTPGQGLQFLFEYFSETQRNKGNFPGRFSGRQFSNSRSEMNVSTLELGDSALYLCASSPGPGAGASNTDTQYFGPGTRLTVL.

This chain connects TRBV10-2 to TRBJ2-7; D gene ambiguous. The CDR3 totals 14 residues. Per the germline V gene, CDR1 is WSHSY and CDR2 is SAAADI. V was trimmed by 3 bases and J by 0 bases, leaving 9 bases between them. CDR3 DNA sequence: TGCGCCAGCAGTGAACAGATTAACTCCTACGAGCAGTACTTC. This encodes CASSEQINSYEQYF.

This rearrangement joins TRBV29-1 to TRBJ2-5, with D hard to call. The V and J ends lost 0 bases and 4 bases respectively, with 12 bases between them. Per germline, CDR1 SQVTM and CDR2 ANQGSEA. The length of the CDR3 is 14 residues. The CDR3 loop reads CSVEDFGLGETQYF. The CDR3 bases are TGCAGCGTTGAAGATTTCGGGTTGGGAGAGACCCAGTACTTC.

This clone was recorded at least ten times. J is TRBJ2-7 and V is TRBV21-1. TRBV21-1 is termed a pseudogene. The CDR3 has 15 residues. In DNA, the CDR3 is TGTGCCAGCGAGAGAAGACTTTTGGACGAGACTGAGCAGTACTTC. Amino acid sequence: CASERRLLDETEQYF.

This clone was picked up a small number of times. The chain employs TRBV28 and TRBJ1-5, with a tentative D call TRBD1 (5 bases). V lost 2 bases and J 2 bases, leaving 7 bases between the germline ends. This CDR3 contains 14 residues. Germline-derived CDR1 and CDR2 are MDHEN and SYDVKM. This CDR3 reads CASSLGGRNQPQHF. The CDR3 nucleotides are TGTGCCAGCAGTTTAGGGGGACGCAATCAGCCCCAGCATTTT.

This clone was counted a few times. The CDR3 nucleotides read TGTGCCAGCAGCTTAGAATTGAAGGGTGACTCCTACGAGCAGTACTTC. This gives the protein CASSLELKGDSYEQYF. The J gene is TRBJ2-7, the V gene TRBV7-2; D is undetermined. The CDR3 extends over 16 amino acids. Germline assignment: CDR1 SGHTA and CDR2 FQGNSA. V was trimmed by 1 base and J by 0 bases, leaving 13 bases between them.

This clone was seen more than once but under ten times. The sample holds other DNA sequences that translate to the same CDR3. The chain combines TRBV27 with TRBJ2-7; 8 positions match TRBD2. CDR3 length equals 13 residues. Trimming cost V 2 bases and J 6 bases; bases outside gene matches: 3. CDR1 is MNHEY, CDR2 SMNVEV, per germline (reference sequence). The CDR3 loop is CASSLIRGGEQYF. The CDR3 coding sequence is TGTGCCAGCAGTTTAATACGGGGGGGCGAGCAGTACTTC.

This clone was found a few times. The V and J genes are TRBV4-2 and TRBJ2-5; possible D gene TRBD1, 6 bases. Trimming pared 0 bases from V and 4 bases from J, leaving 9 bases between. CDR1 and CDR2 (germline): LGHNA, YNFKEQ. The CDR3 contains 14 residues. The CDR3 DNA follows: TGTGCCAGCAGCCAAGACCACAGGGCAGAGACCCAGTACTTC. It encodes CASSQDHRAETQYF.